This TCR beta chain comes out of a study of OX40 agonist ivuxolimab in advanced cancers. Repertoires were generated with immunoSEQ multiplex PCR, while TCRdb's copy carries only in-frame clones and drops some. The sample carries 100,000 to 110,000 clones, approximately 90% recorded once. Blood got drawn at baseline, again on cycle 4 day 1, and then on cycle 7 day 1. The germline CDR1 and CDR2 sequences are LGHNA and YSLEER. Losses at the gene ends were 4 bases for V and 0 bases for J; bases not matched to a gene: 9. The CDR3 has 18 amino acids. The source is an adult with an advanced solid tumor such as melanoma, head and neck, liver or kidney cancer. The sample was CD4+ or CD8+ T cells sorted from blood, taken in a trial of the OX40 agonist ivuxolimab. J is TRBJ1-3 and V is TRBV4-3, with TRBD1 matching 10 bases. CDR3 DNA: TGCGCCAGCAGCCTAGGGACAGGGGTTCTCTTCTCTGGAAACACCATATATTTT. Translating gives CASSLGTGVLFSGNTIYF.